One T cell receptor (beta chain) is described in this entry. This clone appeared a few times. Which antigen it targets is not known. There are no base qualities to consult, and no much larger clone falls within one base. This record belongs to a study of T cell changes during pregnancy in multiple sclerosis (dated by TCRdb to between 2018 and 2021). General notes on the study: The study looked at changes in the T cell repertoire across pregnancy in women with multiple sclerosis.

From V the trimming removes 2 bases and from J it removes 7 bases, while the gene matches leave 5 bases of the junction unaccounted for. The CDR3 goes from the cysteine to the phenylalanine over 15 residues. CDR3 DNA is the only sequence kept; it has 45 bases, read in frame from the first base. CDR1 and CDR2 (MNHEY, SMNVEV) derive from the germline V gene (reference sequence). The library was made by the immunoSEQ multiplex PCR assay. TCRdb retrieved this table from immuneACCESS and kept in-frame rearrangements only. Not all clones are present; in checked studies, unresolved V genes account for under half, and no reason is known for the remainder. The sample data list 65,000 to 70,000 clones, and approximately 92% of these were observed just once. The top ten clonotypes cover 2% of the sample.

The source of this sequence is a female donor in good health, enrolled as a control in a pregnancy study. The V and J segments used are TRBV27 and TRBJ1-6, and TRBD1 aligns with 7 junction nucleotides. The sequenced sample was peripheral blood, obtained in the third trimester of pregnancy. The DNA sequence reads TGTGCCAGCAGTTTAAGGAGGGGGCGGAATTCACCCCTCCACTTT. It translates as CASSLRRGRNSPLHF.